The next 25 T cell receptor beta chains were all read from a single sample in a study of human T cells and chemical hapten exposure. MiXCR, run by TCRdb on the RACE reads, gives a single entry per CDR3 protein. The profile shows some 45,000 distinct CDR3 sequences, 3.5% to 4.5% of them singletons. Time point indicated: healthy volunteer bleed at 2 weeks. Someone pulled total RNA out of unfractionated whole blood. Material: whole blood. These receptor sequences come from a human donor in good health. Some clones in this sample may be carry-over from other donors' samples.

This clonotype was picked up many times. The chain is built from TRBV27 and TRBJ2-7, with 8 positions matching TRBD1. Germline-derived CDR1 and CDR2 are MNHEY and SMNVEV (reference sequence). Trimming removed 2 bases from V and 9 bases from J; junction bases left unmatched: 9. The CDR3 sequence is 14 residues long. The CDR3 DNA follows: TGTGCCAGCAGTTTAACAGGGGGTTACAGAGGGCAGTACTTC. Residues: CASSLTGGYRGQYF.

This clonotype was counted at least ten times. The V call is TRBV7-9, the J call TRBJ1-5; no clear D. The CDR3 has 13 amino acids. V was cut by 5 bases and J by 5 bases, with 10 bases left in between. CDR1 is SEHNR and CDR2 is FQNEAQ in the germline V gene (reference sequence). CDR3 region: CASSPMFDQPQHF. As DNA, the CDR3 is TGTGCCAGCAGCCCAATGTTTGATCAGCCCCAGCATTTT.

This clonotype has ten or more counts. The chain combines TRBV10-3 with TRBJ2-1; D remains ambiguous. Trimming took off 0 bases at V and 7 bases at J, with 4 bases between the two ends. Germline V lookup: CDR1 ENHRY, CDR2 SYGVKD. The CDR3 consists of 12 residues. CDR3 sequence reads: CAISESSNEQFF. DNA of the CDR3: TGTGCCATCAGTGAGTCAAGTAATGAGCAGTTCTTC.

This clonotype was counted at least ten times. The chain is built from TRBV20-1 and TRBJ1-4; D not certain. This CDR3 region has 13 residues. The germline CDR1 and CDR2 sequences are DFQATT and SNEGSKA (reference sequence). The chain's CDR3 is CRTKRQRNEKLFF. CDR3 in DNA: TGCAGGACGAAGAGGCAGAGGAATGAAAAACTGTTTTTT.

The sample holds a few counts of this clonotype. The genes are TRBV7-6 and TRBJ2-1; D is perhaps TRBD2 (6 bases). The V end was cut by 1 base, the J end by 5 bases, with 12 bases between. The germline V gene encodes CDR1 SGHVS and CDR2 FNYEAQ. This CDR3 comprises 15 residues. In nucleotides, the CDR3 is TGTGCCAGCAGCTTAGGAGGGAGGACCGACAATGAGCAGTTCTTC. Protein: CASSLGGRTDNEQFF.

This clonotype was recorded a few times. The chain links TRBV12-3 or TRBV12-4 to TRBJ2-6, with 7 bases lining up with TRBD2. V lost 7 bases, J lost 4 bases, and 4 bases stayed unmatched. This CDR3 is built from 14 residues. CDR3: CASTSGGGANVLTF. The CDR3 DNA reads as TGTGCCAGCACGTCGGGAGGAGGGGCCAACGTCCTGACTTTC.

This clonotype was counted a few times. The J gene is TRBJ2-2, the V gene TRBV12-3 or TRBV12-4; D is unresolved. CDR3 length equals 14 residues. The germline V and J ends were trimmed by 6 bases and 3 bases, with 11 bases remaining between them. The CDR3 reads CASSPDGYTGELFF. CDR3 in DNA: TGTGCCAGCAGCCCAGATGGCTACACCGGGGAGCTGTTTTTT.

This clonotype was seen many times. The chain carries TRBV5-1 and TRBJ2-5; D is possibly TRBD1 or TRBD2 (6 bases each). The CDR3 runs to 13 residues. Germline V CDR1 and CDR2: SGHRS, YFSETQ. Between the trimmed V and J ends, which lost 5 bases and 1 base, there was a span of 9 bases. The CDR3 sequence: CASRWGAQETQYF. The CDR3 DNA sequence: TGCGCCAGCAGATGGGGGGCCCAAGAGACCCAGTACTTC.

This clonotype was recorded many times. V is TRBV15 and J is TRBJ2-7; 14 positions match TRBD2. This CDR3 contains 17 residues. J gave up 4 bases and V 4 bases, and 9 bases lay outside the gene matches. Germline V gene data show CDR1 as LNHNV and CDR2 as YYDKDF (reference sequence). CDR3 amino acids: CATSTGTSGRSLYEQYF. The CDR3 coding sequence is TGTGCCACCAGCACCGGGACTAGCGGGAGATCGCTGTACGAGCAGTACTTC.

J is TRBJ2-1 and V is TRBV20-1; 15 bases are a match to TRBD2. Germline CDR1 is DFQATT and CDR2 is SNEGSKA (reference sequence). CDR3 length equals 18 residues. The junction had 16 bases not matched to a gene; V was cut back by 4 bases and J by 9 bases. The CDR3 DNA reads TGCAGTGCTATCTCGGGACTAGCGGGAGGCCTCCTAGAGGGTGAGCAGTTCTTC. Its protein is CSAISGLAGGLLEGEQFF.

The rearrangement joins TRBV5-5 to TRBJ1-4; D gene uncertain. The germline V gene encodes CDR1 SGHKS and CDR2 YYEKEE (reference sequence). CDR3 length: 12 amino acids. V was trimmed by 2 bases and J by 4 bases, leaving 3 bases between them. The CDR3 nucleotides are TGTGCCAGCAGCTTTCGTAATGAAAAACTGTTTTTT. Its translation is CASSFRNEKLFF.

V is TRBV4-2 and J is TRBJ2-6; 7 bases fit TRBD2. The CDR3 consists of 18 residues. V gave up 4 bases and J gave up 0 bases; unmatched junction bases: 9. Germline values: CDR1 LGHNA, CDR2 YNFKEQ. CDR3 residues: CASSLVEGGFSGANVLTF. The CDR3 DNA is TGTGCCAGCAGCCTCGTGGAGGGAGGGTTCTCTGGGGCCAACGTCCTGACTTTC.

This clonotype was seen at least ten times. The chain links TRBV5-5 to TRBJ1-2; D is uncertain. The V gene lost 5 bases and the J gene lost 8 bases, with 10 bases spanning the gap. The V gene's germline CDR1 is SGHKS and CDR2 YYEKEE (reference sequence). This CDR3 is built from 11 residues. For the CDR3, the DNA is TGTGCCAGCAGGTCCCTGCGCGGCTACACCTTC. Its translation is CASRSLRGYTF.

This clonotype was seen many times. The CDR3, as DNA: TGTGCCAGCAGCGAGACTAGCGCCTTAACAGATACGCAGTATTTT. It translates to CASSETSALTDTQYF. This sequence joins TRBV7-6 and TRBJ2-3, with TRBD2 matching 8 bases. J gave up 3 bases and V 5 bases, and 7 bases lay outside the gene matches. CDR3 size: 15 residues. Germline CDR1 is SGHVS and CDR2 is FNYEAQ.

The chain uses TRBV7-6 and TRBJ2-2, with 7 positions matching TRBD1. Germline V lookup: CDR1 SGHVS, CDR2 FNYEAQ. Trimming at V came to 1 base and at J to 1 base, leaving 3 bases not matched to a gene. The CDR3 is 16 amino acids. This CDR3 reads CASSLGHRGNTGELFF. For the CDR3, the DNA is TGTGCCAGCAGCTTAGGACACAGGGGGAACACCGGGGAGCTGTTTTTT.

This clonotype was picked up many times. The chain employs TRBV7-9 and TRBJ1-1; 9 nucleotides match TRBD1. CDR3 size: 15 residues. The V gene end was trimmed by 7 bases and the J gene end by 3 bases; junction bases not matched to a gene: 9. Germline lookup yields CDR1 SEHNR and CDR2 FQNEAQ (reference sequence). For the CDR3, the DNA is TGTGCCAGCACCTCTCCCGGGACAGGGCACACTGAAGCTTTCTTT. Its protein is CASTSPGTGHTEAFF.

The chain has TRBV30 and TRBJ1-5, with unresolved D. V lost 0 bases and J lost 4, with 10 bases in between. The CDR3 is made up of 14 amino acids. Per germline, CDR1 GTSNPN and CDR2 SVGIG (reference sequence). The CDR3 protein is CAWSVTEKNQPQHF. CDR3 DNA sequence: TGTGCCTGGAGTGTAACAGAGAAGAATCAGCCCCAGCATTTT.

This clonotype has a count of ten or more. This chain connects TRBV6-2 or TRBV6-3 to TRBJ1-2; TRBD1 matches at 8 bases. J was trimmed by 2 bases and V by 6 bases; bases with no gene match: 11. Germline V gives CDR1 MNHEY, CDR2 SVGEGT. The CDR3 spans 16 residues. The CDR3 coding sequence is TGTGCCAGCAGCCAAAGGGGGCAGGGGGCGAACTATGGCTACACCTTC. It codes for CASSQRGQGANYGYTF.

This clonotype was counted ten times or more. The chain carries TRBV3-1 and TRBJ2-5; D is ambiguous. Germline V gene data show CDR1 as LGHDT and CDR2 as YNNKEL (reference sequence). The ends were cut back, 0 bases at V and 2 bases at J, with 10 bases in the middle. The CDR3 extends over 15 amino acids. The CDR3 sequence is CASSQDLTLQETQYF. DNA for the CDR3: TGTGCCAGCAGCCAAGATTTGACATTACAAGAGACCCAGTACTTC.

The chain joins TRBV28 to TRBJ1-1; 7 bases are a match to TRBD1. Germline V lookup: CDR1 MDHEN, CDR2 SYDVKM. The CDR3 contains 15 residues. V lost 9 bases to trimming and J lost 5 bases; unmatched junction nucleotides: 15. As DNA, the CDR3 is TGTGCCAGTCTTTCCGAGGGGGCTTGGGGGACTGAAGCTTTCTTT. Translated, it gives CASLSEGAWGTEAFF.

This clonotype was seen ten or more times. The J gene is TRBJ2-3, the V gene TRBV29-1; TRBD1 aligns across 8 bases. The CDR3 consists of 14 residues. The V and J ends lost 7 bases and 4 bases, in that order; junction bases with no gene match: 10. The germline gives CDR1 SQVTM, CDR2 ANQGSEA. The CDR3 DNA reads TGCAGCGGCGTCCCGGGACAGGAGCCAGATACGCAGTATTTT. Encoded protein: CSGVPGQEPDTQYF.

This clonotype was seen at least ten times. V gene TRBV4-1 combines with J gene TRBJ2-1, with D tentatively TRBD2 (6 bases). This CDR3 is 16 amino acids long. Germline CDR1 and CDR2: MGHRA and YSYEKL. Trimming took off 0 bases at V and 2 bases at J, with 11 bases between the two ends. CDR3 sequence: CASSQDKGLTYNEQFF. In nucleotides, the CDR3 is TGCGCCAGCAGCCAAGATAAGGGACTTACCTACAATGAGCAGTTCTTC.

Only a few counts were recorded for this clonotype. The rearrangement joins TRBV20-1 to TRBJ1-6, with 7 bases identical to TRBD1. Trimming cost V 5 bases and J 6 bases; bases outside gene matches: 10. The CDR3 covers 15 residues. Germline V lookup: CDR1 DFQATT, CDR2 SNEGSKA (reference sequence). The CDR3 is CSASFTGAGNSPLHF. For the CDR3, the DNA is TGCAGTGCTTCTTTTACAGGGGCCGGTAATTCACCCCTCCACTTT.

Only a few counts were recorded for this clonotype. The V and J genes are TRBV30 and TRBJ2-6; 7 bases line up with TRBD1. With V trimmed by 2 bases and J by 4 bases, 11 bases remained unmatched. There are 17 residues in the CDR3. The germline V gene has CDR1 GTSNPN and CDR2 SVGIG (reference sequence). CDR3 sequence reads: CAWSKGASSSGANVLTF. The CDR3 DNA reads as TGTGCCTGGAGTAAGGGGGCGAGTTCATCCGGGGCCAACGTCCTGACTTTC.

This clonotype appeared many times. The gene calls are TRBV5-1 and TRBJ1-5, with D possibly TRBD1 on 5 matching bases. The V and J ends lost 2 bases and 2 bases respectively, with 11 bases between them. This CDR3 has 15 amino acids. The germline CDR1 and CDR2 sequences are SGHRS and YFSETQ. This CDR3 reads CASSLEGMGNQPQHF. CDR3 nucleotides: TGCGCCAGCAGCTTAGAGGGGATGGGCAATCAGCCCCAGCATTTT.